The 32 T cell receptor beta chains below come from one sample, sequenced in a study of PD-L1 blockade in urothelial cancer. Some clones are missing from TCRdb's copy, which holds only in-frame ones; the method was immunoSEQ multiplex PCR. The table lists roughly 60,000 clones, almost 85% of them singletons. This sample comprised PBMCs, obtained around atezolizumab (anti-PD-L1) treatment. These receptors were collected from a man between 65 and 79 years old with urothelial cancer.

The sample holds a few counts of this clone. This chain connects TRBV19 to TRBJ2-5; possibly TRBD2 for D (6 bases). Trimming removed 3 bases from V and 5 bases from J, with 13 bases in between. The CDR3 loop spans 14 amino acids. Germline values: CDR1 LNHDA, CDR2 SQIVND (reference sequence). The CDR3 sequence: CASSMGGLDETQYF. CDR3 in DNA: TGTGCCAGTAGTATGGGGGGTTTGGACGAGACCCAGTACTTC.

The chain combines TRBV9 with TRBJ2-5; D perhaps matches TRBD1 (6 bases). The CDR3 totals 15 residues. The V end lost 0 bases, the J end lost 4 bases, and 13 bases lay between the germline ends. CDR1 is SGDLS and CDR2 is YYNGEE in the germline V gene. The CDR3 bases are TGTGCCAGCAGCGTAGAACAGGACAGCCCAGAGACCCAGTACTTC. Translated, it gives CASSVEQDSPETQYF.

The V and J genes are TRBV5-6 and TRBJ1-1, with TRBD1 matching 9 bases. Germline V gives CDR1 SGHDT, CDR2 YYEEEE. There are 14 residues in the CDR3. Unmatched junction bases numbered 3, after V lost 2 bases and J lost 4 bases. The CDR3 region is CASSFRDRVTEAFF. For the CDR3, the DNA is TGTGCCAGCAGCTTTCGGGACAGGGTCACTGAAGCTTTCTTT.

The CDR3 nucleotides read TGTGCCAGCAGCCAGACAGGGGGGGAGCACTATGGCTACACCTTC. This gives the protein CASSQTGGEHYGYTF. The rearrangement links TRBV7-8 to TRBJ1-2; 9 bases fit TRBD1. This CDR3 is built from 15 residues. Germline V CDR1 and CDR2: SGHVS, FQNEAQ. V was clipped by 5 bases and J by 3 bases; unmatched bases: 7.

This clone appeared once. The chain employs TRBV10-3 and TRBJ2-5, with a possible D match to TRBD1 (6 bases). The CDR3 is 13 residues long. V was pared by 3 bases and J by 4 bases, with 9 bases between. Per the germline V gene, CDR1 is ENHRY and CDR2 is SYGVKD. The CDR3 spells CAISDRGVETQYF. CDR3 coding DNA: TGTGCCATCAGTGACAGGGGTGTAGAGACCCAGTACTTC.

The chain combines TRBV6-1 with TRBJ1-2, with D tentatively TRBD1 (5 bases). CDR1 is MNHNS and CDR2 is SASEGT in the germline V gene. The CDR3 has 14 residues. Trimming removed 4 bases at V and 3 bases at J, with 12 bases between. CDR3 nucleotide sequence: TGTGCCAGCAGTGCCCACAGGCGCGACTATGGCTACACCTTC. As protein: CASSAHRRDYGYTF.

With regard to this clone: The junction and the germline gene differ at one end; a read error may be behind it. The chain combines TRBV5-1 with TRBJ1-4, with 7 bases matching TRBD1. The length of the CDR3 is 15 residues. Germline lookup yields CDR1 SGHRS and CDR2 YFSETQ. CDR3 DNA sequence: TGCGCCAGCGGCTTCATGACAGGGACAAACGAAAAACTGTTTTTT. Amino acids: CASGFMTGTNEKLFF.

The rearrangement links TRBV27 to TRBJ2-1; a possible D gene is TRBD2 (7 bases). Trimming cost V 5 bases and J 3 bases, with 23 bases left between them. Germline CDR1 is MNHEY and CDR2 is SMNVEV (reference sequence). This CDR3 has 18 amino acids. CDR3 DNA sequence: TGTGCCAGCAGTCGAAGTCGCGCGGGGGCCCTATTCTACAATGAGCAGTTCTTC. This gives the protein CASSRSRAGALFYNEQFF.

The rearrangement joins TRBV11-1 to TRBJ2-5, with 11 bases aligning to TRBD1. CDR1 and CDR2 (germline): SGHAT, FQDESV (reference sequence). V dropped 5 bases and J dropped 4; count of bases not matched to a gene: 18. The CDR3 runs 19 residues. The CDR3 DNA reads TGTGCCAGCAGCCGCCTCCGCTCGGGGACAGGGGGAAGAGGAGAGACCCAGTACTTC. Translating it yields CASSRLRSGTGGRGETQYF.

The gene calls are TRBV30 and TRBJ1-2, with D possibly matching TRBD1 (6 bases). The CDR3 is made up of 14 amino acids. CDR1 is GTSNPN and CDR2 is SVGIG in the germline V gene (reference sequence). V was pared by 3 bases and J by 5 bases, with 16 bases between. The CDR3 is CAWRELDSLYGYTF. The CDR3 coding sequence is TGTGCCTGGAGAGAACTGGACAGTTTATATGGCTACACCTTC.

J is TRBJ2-7 and V is TRBV4-1; 9 nucleotides agree with TRBD2. The length of the CDR3 is 18 residues. Losses at the gene ends were 1 base for V and 0 bases for J; bases not matched to a gene: 10. Germline V lookup: CDR1 MGHRA, CDR2 YSYEKL. Written as DNA, the CDR3 is TGCGCCAGCAGCCAAGGATCTAGCGGGATTAAGAGCTCCTACGAGCAGTACTTC. Translation: CASSQGSSGIKSSYEQYF.

This rearrangement joins TRBV12-5 to TRBJ1-1; weak D call: TRBD1 (6 bases). The germline V gene has CDR1 LGHNT and CDR2 FRNRAP. The CDR3 totals 14 residues. Between the trimmed V and J ends, which lost 5 bases and 3 bases, there was a span of 13 bases. The CDR3 DNA sequence: TGTGCTAGTGGTCAGGACAGCAGCTACACTGAAGCTTTCTTT. This translates into CASGQDSSYTEAFF.

This chain connects TRBV30 to TRBJ2-1; possibly TRBD1 for D (7 bases). The germline V gene encodes CDR1 GTSNPN and CDR2 SVGIG (reference sequence). The CDR3 has 13 amino acids. Trimming shortened V by 3 bases and J by 7 bases, and 13 bases separated the two germline ends. The CDR3 DNA reads as TGTGCCTGGAGCGGCGGGACAGTTAATGAGCAGTTCTTC. It specifies CAWSGGTVNEQFF. Supplemented by reference TRBV30 and TRBJ2-1, the full variable domain reads SQTIHQWPATLVQPVGSPLSLECTVEGTSNPNLYWYRQAAGRGLQLLFYSVGIGQISSEVPQNLSASRPQDRQFILSSKKLLLSDSGFYLCAWSGGTVNEQFFGPGTRLTVL.

The V gene is TRBV11-2, the J gene TRBJ2-7, with 7 bases that match TRBD2. Per the germline V gene, CDR1 is SGHAT and CDR2 is FQNNGV. The CDR3 length is 15 residues. Trimming removed 1 base from V and 2 bases from J; junction bases left unmatched: 5. This CDR3 reads CASSLAPSGTYEQYF. DNA for the CDR3: TGTGCCAGCAGCTTAGCCCCTAGCGGAACCTACGAGCAGTACTTC.

The chain carries TRBV30 and TRBJ1-2; D is uncertain. V was trimmed by 0 bases and J by 4 bases, leaving 6 bases between them. The V gene's germline CDR1 is GTSNPN and CDR2 SVGIG (reference sequence). CDR3 length: 12 amino acids. This CDR3 reads CAWSVISYGYTF. In DNA form, the CDR3 reads TGTGCCTGGAGTGTAATATCCTATGGCTACACCTTC.

The chain uses TRBV6-6 and TRBJ2-7; the match to TRBD2 covers 8 bases. CDR1 is MNHNY, CDR2 SVGAGI, per germline (reference sequence). V trimming: 6 bases; J trimming: 6 bases; junction bases outside the gene matches: 4. The CDR3 has 12 residues. CDR3 loop: CASRFTSGEQYF. In nucleotides, the CDR3 is TGTGCCAGCAGATTCACTAGCGGCGAGCAGTACTTC.

This clone was counted once. The chain joins TRBV27 to TRBJ1-1, with D possibly matching TRBD1 (6 bases). The germline V gene has CDR1 MNHEY and CDR2 SMNVEV (reference sequence). CDR3 length: 16 residues. Trimming took off 3 bases at V and 3 bases at J, with 17 bases between the two ends. CDR3 in DNA: TGTGCCAGCAGTTTCTCCCCGGGGGGCAGGGACACTGAAGCTTTCTTT. Amino acids: CASSFSPGGRDTEAFF.

This sequence joins TRBV2 and TRBJ2-1, with 10 bases fitting TRBD1. Trimming cost V 5 bases and J 4 bases; bases outside gene matches: 5. The CDR3 is 15 amino acids. From germline, CDR1 is SNHLY and CDR2 FYNNEI. CDR3 sequence: CASSLDRGVYNEQFF. The CDR3 DNA is TGTGCCAGCAGTTTGGACAGGGGGGTATACAATGAGCAGTTCTTC.

This clone appeared many times. J is TRBJ1-1 and V is TRBV18; possibly TRBD1 for D (6 bases). The CDR3 contains 15 residues. Between the trimmed V and J ends, which lost 1 base and 1 base, there was a span of 10 bases. In germline, CDR1 is KGHSH, CDR2 LQKENI. CDR3 nucleotide sequence: TGTGCCAGCTCACCACGTGGGACACAGAACACTGAAGCTTTCTTT. Its protein product is CASSPRGTQNTEAFF.

The chain is built from TRBV5-1 and TRBJ2-3; TRBD1 aligns across 9 bases. CDR3 size: 14 residues. Trimming cost V 5 bases and J 1 base; bases outside gene matches: 2. Per germline, CDR1 SGHRS and CDR2 YFSETQ. CDR3 in amino acids: CASSRDRGTDTQYF. CDR3 bases: TGCGCCAGCAGTCGGGACAGGGGCACAGATACGCAGTATTTT.

This chain links TRBV19 with TRBJ1-5; 8 bases align to TRBD1. The ends lost 1 base at V and 2 bases at J; junction bases unmatched: 10. The CDR3 runs 18 residues. Germline values: CDR1 LNHDA, CDR2 SQIVND (reference sequence). The CDR3 spells CASSIAFGTGIRNQPQHF. DNA for the CDR3: TGTGCCAGTAGTATAGCTTTTGGGACAGGCATCCGCAATCAGCCCCAGCATTTT.

The chain uses TRBV7-2 and TRBJ1-2, with no clear D. The CDR3 is 15 residues long. V lost 2 bases and J lost 7, with 17 bases in between. Germline V gene data show CDR1 as SGHTA and CDR2 as FQGNSA. This CDR3 reads CASSLSVGAPVGYTF. In nucleotides, the CDR3 is TGTGCCAGCAGCTTATCGGTCGGAGCTCCGGTTGGCTACACCTTC.

This clone has only a few counts. The CDR3 spells CASSKGDTEAFF. The CDR3 DNA reads TGTGCCAGTAGTAAGGGGGACACTGAAGCTTTCTTT. The chain joins TRBV19 to TRBJ1-1; tentatively, D is TRBD1 (6 bases). The CDR3 runs to 12 residues. With 4 bases removed from V and 3 bases from J, the gap between germline ends came to 6 bases. Germline assignment: CDR1 LNHDA and CDR2 SQIVND (reference sequence).

J is TRBJ1-4 and V is TRBV5-1; D is possibly TRBD1 (5 bases). CDR1 is SGHRS and CDR2 is YFSETQ in the germline V gene. Trimming removed 3 bases from V and 7 bases from J, with 19 bases in between. The CDR3 covers 16 residues. The CDR3 nucleotides read TGCGCCAGCAGCTCACTGCCCGGCAGGGTGGTTGAAAAACTGTTTTTT. Amino acid sequence: CASSSLPGRVVEKLFF.

This clone was found a few times. The V gene is TRBV11-2, the J gene TRBJ1-3; tentatively, D is TRBD1 (5 bases). CDR3 length: 16 amino acids. CDR1 and CDR2 from the germline V gene are SGHAT and FQNNGV. V lost 4 bases and J lost 1, with 14 bases in between. This chain's CDR3 is CASSSGGLGSGNTIYF. The CDR3 nucleotides are TGTGCCAGCAGCTCGGGGGGACTGGGATCTGGAAACACCATATATTTT.

The table lists this clone with a count of one. The genes are TRBV30 and TRBJ1-5; TRBD1 matches 9 bases. The V and J ends lost 3 bases and 1 base, in that order; junction bases with no gene match: 1. CDR3 length: 14 amino acids. CDR1 and CDR2 (germline): GTSNPN, SVGIG (reference sequence). The CDR3 loop reads CAWRGTGSNQPQHF. CDR3 nucleotides: TGTGCCTGGAGGGGGACAGGGAGCAATCAGCCCCAGCATTTT.

The chain joins TRBV7-9 to TRBJ2-7; 11 bases are shared with TRBD2. The germline V gene encodes CDR1 SEHNR and CDR2 FQNEAQ (reference sequence). V lost 5 bases and J lost 1; bases outside the gene matches: 7. This CDR3 comprises 16 residues. The CDR3 is CASSPFLAGGSYEQYF. CDR3 DNA sequence: TGTGCCAGCAGCCCCTTTCTAGCGGGAGGTTCCTACGAGCAGTACTTC.

The rearrangement uses TRBV15 and TRBJ2-1, with a weak D call TRBD1 (6 bases). The germline CDR1 and CDR2 sequences are LNHNV and YYDKDF (reference sequence). Trimming took off 1 base at V and 3 bases at J, with 10 bases between the two ends. The CDR3 has 15 residues. This CDR3 is CATSRGKQGYNEQFF. The CDR3 region has the DNA TGTGCCACCAGCAGAGGAAAACAGGGCTACAATGAGCAGTTCTTC.

The rearrangement joins TRBV15 to TRBJ1-5, with a weak D call TRBD1 (6 bases). Germline loops: CDR1 LNHNV, CDR2 YYDKDF (reference sequence). Trimming took 11 bases from V and 9 from J, leaving 17 bases between them. The CDR3 consists of 12 residues. The CDR3 DNA reads TGTGCCTCGGGACCGCTCAGGGGGCCCCAGCATTTT. This encodes CASGPLRGPQHF.

The gene calls are TRBV5-1 and TRBJ2-6; D is unresolved. Trimming left V 4 bases short and J 0 bases short, with 5 bases between. This CDR3 has 14 amino acids. The germline gives CDR1 SGHRS, CDR2 YFSETQ. CDR3: CASSTSSGANVLTF. The CDR3 nucleotides read TGCGCCAGCAGCACCAGCTCTGGGGCCAACGTCCTGACTTTC.

This chain connects TRBV4-1 to TRBJ2-3; TRBD2 matches at 14 bases. The V and J ends lost 4 bases and 6 bases, in that order; junction bases with no gene match: 6. This CDR3 has 16 amino acids. CDR1 and CDR2 (germline): MGHRA, YSYEKL. In DNA, the CDR3 is TGCGCCAGCAGCCCCCCGGGACTAGCGGGAGACGATACGCAGTATTTT. Amino acid sequence: CASSPPGLAGDDTQYF.

J is TRBJ2-1 and V is TRBV7-9; 7 bases align to TRBD2. Germline loops: CDR1 SEHNR, CDR2 FQNEAQ (reference sequence). The CDR3 runs 14 residues. Losses at the gene ends were 3 bases for V and 7 bases for J; bases not matched to a gene: 6. The CDR3: CASSFGREENEQFF. The CDR3 nucleotides read TGTGCCAGCAGCTTCGGACGGGAGGAGAATGAGCAGTTCTTC. Variable domain in full (rest from reference TRBV7-9 and TRBJ2-1): DTGVSQNPRHKITKRGQNVTFRCDPISEHNRLYWYRQTLGQGPEFLTYFQNEAQLEKSRLLSDRFSAERPKGSFSTLEIQRTEQGDSAMYLCASSFGREENEQFFGPGTRLTVL.